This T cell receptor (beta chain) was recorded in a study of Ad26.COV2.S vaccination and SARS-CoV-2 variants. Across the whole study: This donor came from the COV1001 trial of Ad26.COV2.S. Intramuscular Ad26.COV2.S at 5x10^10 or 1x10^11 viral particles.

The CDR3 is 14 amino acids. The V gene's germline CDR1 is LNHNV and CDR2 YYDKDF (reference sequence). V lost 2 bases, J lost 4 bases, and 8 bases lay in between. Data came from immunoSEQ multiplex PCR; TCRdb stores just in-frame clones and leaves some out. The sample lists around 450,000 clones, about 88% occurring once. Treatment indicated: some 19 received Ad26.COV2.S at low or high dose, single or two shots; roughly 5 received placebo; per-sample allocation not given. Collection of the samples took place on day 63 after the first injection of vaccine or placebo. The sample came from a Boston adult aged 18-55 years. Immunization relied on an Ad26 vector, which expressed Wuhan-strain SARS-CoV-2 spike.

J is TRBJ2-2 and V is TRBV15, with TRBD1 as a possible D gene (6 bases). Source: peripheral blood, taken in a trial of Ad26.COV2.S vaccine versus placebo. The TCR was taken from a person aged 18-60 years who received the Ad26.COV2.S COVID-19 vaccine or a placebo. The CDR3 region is CATSRQGTTGELFF. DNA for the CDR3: TGTGCCACCAGCAGACAGGGGACCACCGGGGAGCTGTTTTTT.